Shown below are 11 T cell receptor beta chains from a single sample sequenced in a study of metastatic and nonmetastatic thyroid tumors. Treatment of any kind had been given to no patient before thyroid surgery. TCRdb recomputed clones from the PCR reads via MiXCR. The table shows around 18,000 clones, with about 34% occurring only once. Source material: tumor tissue. These receptors all come from a female donor with papillary thyroid cancer or a benign thyroid nodule (not recorded which). Some clones in this sample may be carry-over from other donors' samples.

This chain uses TRBV6-1 with TRBJ2-7; 7 nucleotides agree with TRBD1. J gave up 4 bases and V 6 bases, and 9 bases lay outside the gene matches. This CDR3 region has 14 residues. Germline values: CDR1 MNHNS, CDR2 SASEGT. In DNA, the CDR3 is TGTGCCAGCAGAATGGGACAGCTAGGGTACGAGCAGTACTTC. As protein: CASRMGQLGYEQYF.

This clone has just a few counts. One end of the junction varies from germline; a read error may be responsible. J is TRBJ2-7 and V is TRBV12-3 or TRBV12-4, with 9 bases that match TRBD2. The CDR3 consists of 15 residues. The CDR3 region is CASRKQAGGAYELYF. The CDR3 nucleotides read TGTGCCAGCAGGAAACAAGCGGGGGGTGCCTACGAGCTGTACTTC.

Relative to its sample, this clone is medium-sized. The chain joins TRBV12-3 or TRBV12-4 to TRBJ2-3; D call uncertain. CDR3 size: 14 residues. V lost 4 bases, J lost 4 bases, and 12 bases lay in between. CDR3 amino acids: CASSSTLDPDTQYF. The CDR3 DNA reads as TGTGCCAGCAGTTCCACTCTCGATCCAGATACGCAGTATTTT.

This clone was seen at least ten times. The chain uses TRBV6-1 and TRBJ2-2; TRBD1 matches 8 bases. V lost 5 bases, J lost 3 bases, and 5 bases stayed unmatched. The CDR3 is made up of 15 amino acids. The germline gives CDR1 MNHNS, CDR2 SASEGT. CDR3 in amino acids: CASSPQQGDTGELFF. The CDR3 coding sequence is TGTGCCAGCAGTCCCCAACAGGGGGACACCGGGGAGCTGTTTTTT.

This clone was recorded many times. The chain has TRBV7-9 and TRBJ1-4; the D is unclear. The germline V and J ends were trimmed by 5 bases and 3 bases, with 10 bases remaining between them. Germline values: CDR1 SEHNR, CDR2 FQNEAQ (reference sequence). This CDR3 is 14 amino acids long. The CDR3 bases are TGTGCCAGCAGCCCTTTGGATTCTAATGAAAAACTGTTTTTT. Its protein product is CASSPLDSNEKLFF. Based on the CDR3 plus reference TRBV7-9 and TRBJ1-4, the full variable domain is DTGVSQNPRHKITKRGQNVTFRCDPISEHNRLYWYRQTLGQGPEFLTYFQNEAQLEKSRLLSDRFSAERPKGSFSTLEIQRTEQGDSAMYLCASSPLDSNEKLFFGSGTQLSVL.

This clone is medium-sized (0.01 to 0.1%) in the sample. This chain joins TRBV15 and TRBJ2-5; 8 nucleotides agree with TRBD2. This CDR3 region has 13 residues. Germline assignment: CDR1 LNHNV and CDR2 YYDKDF (reference sequence). V shed 2 bases, J shed 5 bases, and the junction held 1 base outside the gene matches. The CDR3 reads CATSRIAGETQYF. Written as DNA, the CDR3 is TGTGCCACCAGCAGAATAGCGGGGGAGACCCAGTACTTC.

This clone was observed a handful of times. The J gene is TRBJ2-7, the V gene TRBV6-5; D might be TRBD1 or TRBD2, each matching 5 bases. CDR1 and CDR2 (germline): MNHEY, SVGAGI. This CDR3 contains 15 residues. The V gene lost 0 bases and the J gene lost 2 bases, with 11 bases spanning the gap. The CDR3 region has the DNA TGTGCCAGCAGTTACTCGGGACCGGAAGCCTACGAGCAGTACTTC. Amino acids: CASSYSGPEAYEQYF.

This clone was seen only a few times. This chain connects TRBV7-3 to TRBJ2-7; D possibly matches TRBD1 or TRBD2 (7 bases each). V was trimmed by 4 bases and J by 7 bases, leaving 17 bases between them. Germline-derived CDR1 and CDR2 are SGHTA and FQGTGA. This CDR3 region has 14 residues. CDR3 protein: CASSSQGGAREQYF. The CDR3 DNA is TGTGCCAGCAGCTCCCAGGGGGGGGCGAGGGAGCAGTACTTC.

The rearrangement links TRBV30 to TRBJ2-1, with D possibly TRBD2 on 5 matching bases. CDR1 and CDR2 from the germline V gene are GTSNPN and SVGIG (reference sequence). There are 15 residues in the CDR3. Between the trimmed V and J ends, which lost 0 bases and 0 bases, there was a span of 9 bases. The CDR3 DNA sequence: TGTGCCTGGAGTGTACGGGAAACCTCCTACAATGAGCAGTTCTTC. Translation: CAWSVRETSYNEQFF.

CDR3 loop: CASSLFGTGDQPQHF. The CDR3 coding sequence is TGTGCCAGCAGTTTATTTGGGACAGGGGATCAGCCCCAGCATTTT. V usage is TRBV28 and J usage is TRBJ1-5, with 10 bases lining up with TRBD1. The CDR3 has 15 amino acids. Germline CDR1 and CDR2: MDHEN and SYDVKM. V dropped 1 base and J dropped 5; count of bases not matched to a gene: 2.

The chain links TRBV20-1 to TRBJ1-5; D unresolved. This CDR3 is 13 amino acids long. Trimming stripped 6 bases from V and 0 bases from J, with 9 bases between. Germline CDR1 DFQATT, CDR2 SNEGSKA (reference sequence). CDR3 sequence: CSAEDYSNQPQHF. CDR3 sequence (DNA): TGCAGTGCGGAGGACTATAGCAATCAGCCCCAGCATTTT.